This T cell receptor beta chain originates from a study of blood T cell repertoires in COVID-19. Turning to the study itself: Italy, Spain and the United States were the sources of the convalescent and acute COVID-19 samples. Sources were T cells, B-cell-depleted T cells, or PBMCs; the material itself was cDNA or gDNA.

Seattle cases were enrolled at active infection and followed longitudinally. Per germline, CDR1 LNHDA and CDR2 SQIVND (reference sequence). The CDR3 is made up of 12 amino acids. V lost 7 bases, J lost 5 bases, and 11 bases lay in between. In the authors' workflow: It was from reference gene primer amplification that nucleated cell counts were estimated. Profiling relied on immunoSEQ multiplex PCR, and the TCRdb table lists in-frame clones only, not all of them. That table furnishes V, J and clone size, whereas the DNA furnished D and trimming. The sample contains under 250,000 clones, roughly 92% of which appear only once.

The V call is TRBV19, the J call TRBJ1-2, with TRBD1 as a possible D gene (5 bases). The TCR was taken from a man between 60 and 75 years old with COVID-19, enrolled during active disease. Sequencing was carried out using peripheral blood. CDR3 in amino acids: CASTGEAYGYTF. CDR3 DNA sequence: TGTGCCAGTACGGGGGAGGCATATGGCTACACCTTC.